This T cell receptor beta chain appears in the sequencing data of a study of T cell repertoires in cytomegalovirus infection. Study outcomes and limitations: Individuals carrying CMV plus the relevant HLA were identified by cumulative frequency of public TCR beta families.

Each CDR3 protein gets one entry after TCRdb re-called the reads with MiXCR. The repertoire has more than 300,000 distinct CDR3 sequences, roughly 36% of them found once; the top ten carry about 14%. This clonotype was detected many times. Antigen: not known. The specimen was cultured PBMCs, collected from culture after CMV antigen stimulation. This clonotype originated in a human donor in good health (CMV status not recorded). Some clones in this sample may be carry-over from other donors' samples.

The CDR3 DNA reads TGTGCCAGCAGCTTAGCCAGGGGGCATAATTCACCCCTCCACTTT. This translates into CASSLARGHNSPLHF. V and J are TRBV7-2 and TRBJ1-6, with TRBD1 identical over 8 bases. Unmatched junction bases numbered 0, after V lost 0 bases and J lost 5 bases. CDR1 is SGHTA and CDR2 is FQGNSA in the germline V gene. The CDR3 contains 15 residues.